The T cell receptor (beta chain) described here comes from a study of siplizumab effects on memory and regulatory T cells (dated by TCRdb to about 2019). Regarding the complete study: Across about 8 responder-stimulator pairs, mixed lymphocyte reactions were run in pairs, about 1 with siplizumab at about 0.96 ug/mL and about 1 without drug. The effect of the anti-CD2 antibody siplizumab on alloreactive T-cell subsets was examined in allogeneic mixed lymphocyte reactions constructed from human PBMCs. The paper's findings and limits, for the study overall: Roughly 80-97% of proliferating CD4+ or CD8+ clones could not be assigned a naive or memory phenotype. The suppressive function of proliferating Tregs from siplizumab cultures was not functionally confirmed. Sequences below about 10^-5 frequency were poorly captured, so only a minor fraction of alloreactive clones could be mapped to unstimulated subsets. Greater diversity appeared to be present in unstimulated naive T cells than in memory T cells, and a substantial contribution to the alloresponse seemed to be made by naive cells. The cumulative frequency of alloreactive sequences traceable to unstimulated CD4+ memory T cells was significantly reduced by siplizumab. Among mappable alloreactive CD4+ clones, the Treg-derived fraction averaged approximately 69% with siplizumab versus about 25% in control reactions.

Germline trimming: 6 bases from V, 2 bases from J; junction bases outside gene matches: 4. The germline V gene gives CDR1 as MDHEN and CDR2 as SYDVKM. The CDR3, from cysteine to phenylalanine, totals 14 residues. The only DNA kept is the CDR3, 42 bases in frame from the first base. Mixed lymphocyte reaction cells were cocultured at 37°C for more than 5 days. Responder PBMCs were labelled with CFSE and stimulator PBMCs with Violet Dye, then combined at a 1:1 ratio. Sorted unstimulated T cells, along with proliferating T cells recovered from mixed lymphocyte reactions, underwent TCRbeta CDR3 sequencing. Fresh whole blood from roughly ten HLA-typed healthy donors served as the source for isolating PBMCs. Proliferating CFSE-low responder T cells were FACS-sorted after the mixed lymphocyte reaction for TCR sequencing. In this sample, this clone turned up a few times. What this receptor recognizes is not known. Base qualities were left out, and no much larger clone turns up one base away.

To prepare the library, the immunoSEQ multiplex PCR assay was applied. The deep sequencing platform assayed around 10^5 TCR templates per sample. Genomic DNA extracted from sorted T cells was used for TCRbeta CDR3 sequencing. Per the authors' processing: Clonal analysis of TCRbeta CDR3 data was done in the R programming language. Unstimulated samples were compared with post-reaction CFSE-low samples to define alloreactive CD4+ and CD8+ clones. By matching sequences to the repertoires of sorted unstimulated Treg and non-Treg cells, each alloreactive CD4+ clone was assigned a regulatory or non-regulatory origin. TCRdb provides this immuneACCESS table in a form limited to in-frame rearrangements. Some clones are lacking; in checked studies, under half of them reflect an unresolved V gene, and why the rest are absent is not known. V and J calls and clone size are given by that table; D and trimming were obtained from the DNA. The sample includes roughly 580 clones, with 72% observed a single time. Around 80% of the sample is in the top ten clones.

The specimen sequenced was CFSE-low (dividing) CD8+ T cells sorted from an allogeneic mixed lymphocyte reaction. Recombination linked TRBV28 to TRBJ2-7, with 10 junctional bases fitting TRBD1. The sequence was obtained from a human donor in good health; the cells came from an allogeneic mixed lymphocyte reaction. Some clones in this sample may be carry-over from other donors' samples. The DNA sequence reads TGTGCCAGCAGCTTAGGACAGGGGGCCTACGAGCAGTACTTC. It specifies CASSLGQGAYEQYF.